This entry is about one T cell receptor beta chain. Its antigen is unknown. Trimming cost V 5 bases and J 9 bases, with 8 bases left between them. Germline lookup yields CDR1 DFQATT and CDR2 SNEGSKA (reference sequence). The CDR3 contains 10 residues. Assay: immunoSEQ multiplex PCR; the TCRdb copy retains only in-frame clones and omits some. The repertoire holds about 400,000 clones, with 86% as singletons. These data come from a study of cytomegalovirus exposure and HLA in healthy donors. Study-level findings and limits: According to a later analysis, TCR clusters from the first cohort tended to co-occur in the 120 or so validation repertoires. Reportedly, diagnosis of cytomegalovirus status by the classifier showed high specificity and sensitivity.

Material: PBMCs. This chain uses TRBV20-1 with TRBJ2-1; D gene uncertain. The TCR originated in a woman between 18 and 29 years old in good health and CMV-seronegative. CDR3 sequence reads: CSAPRGEQFF. Written as DNA, the CDR3 is TGCAGTGCTCCCAGAGGTGAGCAGTTCTTC.